This T cell receptor (beta chain) is drawn from a study of memory CD4+ T cells and cytomegalovirus serostatus. Single viable CD3+CD4+CD8-CD45RO+ cells were sorted as the memory CD4+ T cells. Positive selection with CD4 microbeads enriched total CD4+ T cells. Per the original data handling: Out-of-frame sequences were removed, leaving 2 million to 2.5 million distinct TCRbeta sequences. This table comes from immunoSEQ multiplex PCR, and its TCRdb copy is limited to in-frame clones, with some not included. For V, J and clone size, that table is used; D and trimming come from the DNA. The data contain about 57,000 clones, roughly four fifths of them seen just once; the ten biggest clones take up about 0.8%. V dropped 5 bases and J dropped 4 bases, with 9 bases sitting between them. The CDR3 runs to 13 residues. Germline loops: CDR1 SGHTA, CDR2 FQGNSA.

This clonotype was obtained from an adult in good health and CMV-seronegative. Sequencing used memory CD4+ T cells from blood. The rearrangement uses TRBV7-2 and TRBJ1-5; D gene unclear. The CDR3 loop reads CASSKDGNQPQHF. In DNA form, the CDR3 reads TGTGCCAGCAGCAAGGACGGAAATCAGCCCCAGCATTTT.